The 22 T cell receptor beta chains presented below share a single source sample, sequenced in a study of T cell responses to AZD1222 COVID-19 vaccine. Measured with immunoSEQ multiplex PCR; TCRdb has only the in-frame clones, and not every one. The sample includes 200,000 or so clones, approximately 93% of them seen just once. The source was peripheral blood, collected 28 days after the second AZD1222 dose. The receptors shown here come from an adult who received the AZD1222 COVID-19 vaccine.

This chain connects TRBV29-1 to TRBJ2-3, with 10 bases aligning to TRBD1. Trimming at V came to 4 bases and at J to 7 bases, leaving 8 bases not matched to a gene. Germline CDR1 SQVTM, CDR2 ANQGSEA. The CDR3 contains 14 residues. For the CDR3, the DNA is TGCAGCGTTGCACGAGACAGGGGGCACTATACGCAGTATTTT. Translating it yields CSVARDRGHYTQYF.

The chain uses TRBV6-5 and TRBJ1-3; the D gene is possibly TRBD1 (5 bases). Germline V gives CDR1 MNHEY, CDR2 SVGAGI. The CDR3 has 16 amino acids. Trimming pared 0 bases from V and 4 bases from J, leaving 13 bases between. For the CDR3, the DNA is TGTGCCAGCAGTTACTCGAGCGGGGGGTCAGGAAACACCATATATTTT. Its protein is CASSYSSGGSGNTIYF.

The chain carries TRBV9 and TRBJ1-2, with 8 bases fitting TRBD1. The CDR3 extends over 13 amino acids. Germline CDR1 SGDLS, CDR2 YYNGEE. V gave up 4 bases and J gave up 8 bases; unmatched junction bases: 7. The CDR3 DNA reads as TGTGCCAGCAGCACCACGGACAGGGAAGGCTACACCTTC. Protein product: CASSTTDREGYTF. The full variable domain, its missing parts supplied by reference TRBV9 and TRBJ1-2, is DSGVTQTPKHLITATGQRVTLRCSPRSGDLSVYWYQQSLDQGLQFLIQYYNGEERAKGNILERFSAQQFPDLHSELNLSSLELGDSALYFCASSTTDREGYTFGSGTRLTVV.

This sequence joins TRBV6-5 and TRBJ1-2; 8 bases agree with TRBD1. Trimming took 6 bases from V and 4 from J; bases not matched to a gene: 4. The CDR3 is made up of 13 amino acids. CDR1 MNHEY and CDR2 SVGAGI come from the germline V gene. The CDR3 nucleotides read TGTGCCAGCAGATTACAGGGGGGCTATGGCTACACCTTC. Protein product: CASRLQGGYGYTF.

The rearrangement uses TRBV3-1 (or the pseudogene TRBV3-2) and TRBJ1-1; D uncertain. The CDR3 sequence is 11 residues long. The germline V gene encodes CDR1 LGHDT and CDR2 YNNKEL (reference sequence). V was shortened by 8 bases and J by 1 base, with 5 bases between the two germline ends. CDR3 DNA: TGTGCCAGCGGACCGAACACTGAAGCTTTCTTT. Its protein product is CASGPNTEAFF.

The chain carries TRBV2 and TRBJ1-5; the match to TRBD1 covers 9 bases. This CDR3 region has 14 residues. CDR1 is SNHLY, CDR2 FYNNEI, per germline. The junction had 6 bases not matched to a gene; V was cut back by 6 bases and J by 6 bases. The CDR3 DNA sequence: TGTGCCAGCAGCAATACAGGGGGCACTCAGCCCCAGCATTTT. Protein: CASSNTGGTQPQHF.

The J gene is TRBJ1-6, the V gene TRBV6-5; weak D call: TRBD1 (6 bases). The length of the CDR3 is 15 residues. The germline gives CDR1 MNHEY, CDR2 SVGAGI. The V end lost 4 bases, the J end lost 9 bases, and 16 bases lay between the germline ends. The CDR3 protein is CASSLGAQRGSPLHF. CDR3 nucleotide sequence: TGTGCCAGCAGTTTGGGGGCCCAGAGAGGTTCACCCCTCCACTTT.

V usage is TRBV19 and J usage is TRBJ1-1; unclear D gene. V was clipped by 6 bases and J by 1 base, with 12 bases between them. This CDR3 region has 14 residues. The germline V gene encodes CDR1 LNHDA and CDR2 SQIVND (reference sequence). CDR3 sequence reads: CASSKGHPNTEAFF. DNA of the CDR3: TGTGCCAGTAGCAAAGGGCACCCGAACACTGAAGCTTTCTTT.

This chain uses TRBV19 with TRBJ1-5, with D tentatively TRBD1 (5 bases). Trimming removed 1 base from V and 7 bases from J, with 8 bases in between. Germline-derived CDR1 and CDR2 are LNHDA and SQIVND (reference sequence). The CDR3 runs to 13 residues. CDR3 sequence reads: CASSIGGPQPQHF. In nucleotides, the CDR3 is TGTGCCAGTAGTATAGGGGGACCACAGCCCCAGCATTTT.

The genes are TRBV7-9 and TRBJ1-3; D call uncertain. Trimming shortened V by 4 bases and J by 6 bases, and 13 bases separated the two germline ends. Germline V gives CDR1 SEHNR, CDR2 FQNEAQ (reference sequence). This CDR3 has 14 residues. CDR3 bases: TGTGCCAGCAGCTCCTCCGCCGCTTCAAACACCATATATTTT. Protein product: CASSSSAASNTIYF.

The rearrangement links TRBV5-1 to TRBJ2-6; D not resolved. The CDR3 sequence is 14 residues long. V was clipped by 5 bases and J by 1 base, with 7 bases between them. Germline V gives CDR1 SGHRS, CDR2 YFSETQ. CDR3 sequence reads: CASSDGSGANVLTF. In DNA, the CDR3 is TGCGCCAGCAGTGACGGGTCTGGGGCCAACGTCCTGACTTTC. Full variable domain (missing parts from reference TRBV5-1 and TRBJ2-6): KAGVTQTPRYLIKTRGQQVTLSCSPISGHRSVSWYQQTPGQGLQFLFEYFSETQRNKGNFPGRFSGRQFSNSRSEMNVSTLELGDSALYLCASSDGSGANVLTFGAGSRLTVL.

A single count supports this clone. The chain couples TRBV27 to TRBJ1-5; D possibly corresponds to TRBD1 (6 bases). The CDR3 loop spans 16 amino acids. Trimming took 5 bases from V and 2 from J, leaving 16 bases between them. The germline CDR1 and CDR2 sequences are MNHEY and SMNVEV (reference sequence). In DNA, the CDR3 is TGTGCCAGCAGTGGGGGCGCGGGGGCGCGCAATCAGCCCCAGCATTTT. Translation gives CASSGGAGARNQPQHF.

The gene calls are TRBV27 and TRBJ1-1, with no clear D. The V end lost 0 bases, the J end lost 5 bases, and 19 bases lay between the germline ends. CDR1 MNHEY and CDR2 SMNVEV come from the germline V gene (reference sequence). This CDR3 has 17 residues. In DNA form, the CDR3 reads TGTGCCAGCAGTTTATCGGCGAATAGGTTTTTTGGAACTGAAGCTTTCTTT. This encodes CASSLSANRFFGTEAFF.

Here the CDR3 reads CASSRKGGSEAFF. CDR3 sequence (DNA): TGTGCCAGCAGTCGGAAGGGGGGCTCTGAAGCTTTCTTT. The rearrangement uses TRBV25-1 and TRBJ1-1; D might be TRBD1 (6 bases). Trimming took 5 bases from V and 6 from J, leaving 13 bases between them. Germline V gene lookup returns CDR1 MGHDK and CDR2 SYGVNS. CDR3 length: 13 amino acids.

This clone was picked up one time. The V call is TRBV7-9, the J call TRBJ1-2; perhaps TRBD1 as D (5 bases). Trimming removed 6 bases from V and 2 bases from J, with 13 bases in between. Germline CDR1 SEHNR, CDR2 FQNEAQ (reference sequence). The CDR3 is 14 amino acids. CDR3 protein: CASSSSRGNYGYTF. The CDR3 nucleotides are TGTGCCAGCAGTTCGTCTCGGGGGAACTATGGCTACACCTTC.

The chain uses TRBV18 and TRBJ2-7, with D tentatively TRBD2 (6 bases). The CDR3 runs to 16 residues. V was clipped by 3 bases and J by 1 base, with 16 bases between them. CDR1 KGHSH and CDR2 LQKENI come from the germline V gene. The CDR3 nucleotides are TGTGCCAGCTCACCCTTTGATGGGGCGGGATCCTACGAGCAGTACTTC. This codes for CASSPFDGAGSYEQYF.

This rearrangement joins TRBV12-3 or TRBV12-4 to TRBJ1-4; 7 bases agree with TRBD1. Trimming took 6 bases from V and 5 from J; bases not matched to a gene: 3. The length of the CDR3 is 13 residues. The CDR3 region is CASSLTGNEKLFF. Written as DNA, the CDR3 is TGTGCCAGCAGCCTGACAGGGAATGAAAAACTGTTTTTT.

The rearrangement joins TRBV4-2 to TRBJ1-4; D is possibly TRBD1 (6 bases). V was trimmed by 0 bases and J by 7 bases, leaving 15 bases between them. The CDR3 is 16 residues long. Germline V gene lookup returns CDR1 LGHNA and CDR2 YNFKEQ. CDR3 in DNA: TGTGCCAGCAGCCAAGAATTGCCAGGGGCCGTTGAAAAACTGTTTTTT. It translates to CASSQELPGAVEKLFF.

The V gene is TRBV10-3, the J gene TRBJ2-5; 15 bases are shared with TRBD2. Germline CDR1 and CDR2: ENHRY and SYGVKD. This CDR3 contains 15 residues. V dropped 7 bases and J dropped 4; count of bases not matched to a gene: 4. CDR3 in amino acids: CAIKGTSGGTETQYF. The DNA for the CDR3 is TGTGCCATCAAGGGGACTAGCGGGGGGACAGAGACCCAGTACTTC.

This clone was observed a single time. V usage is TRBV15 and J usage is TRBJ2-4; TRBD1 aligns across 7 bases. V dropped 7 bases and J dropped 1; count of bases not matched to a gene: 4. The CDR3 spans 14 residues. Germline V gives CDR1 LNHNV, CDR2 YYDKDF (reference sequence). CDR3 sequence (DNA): TGTGCCACCAATCAGGACAGGGCCAAAAACATTCAGTACTTC. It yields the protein CATNQDRAKNIQYF.

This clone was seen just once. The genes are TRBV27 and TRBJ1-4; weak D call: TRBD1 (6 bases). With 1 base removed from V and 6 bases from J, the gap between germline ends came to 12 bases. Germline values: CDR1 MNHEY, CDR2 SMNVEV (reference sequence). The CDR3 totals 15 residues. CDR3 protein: CASSLLDSPDEKLFF. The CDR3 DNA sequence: TGTGCCAGCAGTTTATTGGACAGTCCCGATGAAAAACTGTTTTTT.

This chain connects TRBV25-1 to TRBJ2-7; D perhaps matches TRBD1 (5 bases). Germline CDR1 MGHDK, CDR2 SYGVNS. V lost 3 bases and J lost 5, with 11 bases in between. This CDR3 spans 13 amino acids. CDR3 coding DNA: TGTGCCAGCAGTGACAGGGTACGGGACGAGCAGTACTTC. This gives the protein CASSDRVRDEQYF.